These 25 T cell receptor beta chains came from one sample sequenced in a study of OX40 agonist ivuxolimab in advanced cancers. The method was immunoSEQ multiplex PCR; TCRdb's version includes in-frame clones alone and lacks a portion of them. The sample has approximately 60,000 clones, 88% seen once; the top ten hold roughly 7%. This sample comprised CD4+ or CD8+ T cells sorted from blood, obtained in a trial of the OX40 agonist ivuxolimab. The receptors were sampled from an adult with an advanced solid tumor such as melanoma, head and neck, liver or kidney cancer.

This rearrangement joins TRBV11-2 to TRBJ2-1; 8 nucleotides agree with TRBD2. Germline CDR1 and CDR2: SGHAT and FQNNGV. This CDR3 has 16 residues. V was clipped by 3 bases and J by 9 bases; unmatched bases: 13. CDR3 amino acids: CASSFRGVAGRSEQFF. The CDR3 nucleotides read TGTGCCAGCAGCTTCCGGGGGGTAGCGGGGAGGAGTGAGCAGTTCTTC.

This clone was seen only a few times. The genes are TRBV2 and TRBJ2-2; perhaps TRBD1 as D (5 bases). This CDR3 has 12 residues. Trimming stripped 7 bases from V and 6 bases from J, with 9 bases between. Per the germline V gene, CDR1 is SNHLY and CDR2 is FYNNEI. DNA of the CDR3: TGTGCCAGCAATGTAGGGGCCGGGGAGCTGTTTTTT. It yields the protein CASNVGAGELFF.

V gene TRBV28 combines with J gene TRBJ1-2; no clear D. Deletions cut 4 bases from V and 6 bases from J, with 9 bases between. Germline V gene lookup returns CDR1 MDHEN and CDR2 SYDVKM. CDR3 length equals 12 residues. This chain's CDR3 is CASSSFQDGYTF. Here the CDR3 DNA reads TGTGCCAGCAGTTCCTTTCAGGATGGCTACACCTTC.

V gene TRBV30 combines with J gene TRBJ2-5, with 7 positions matching TRBD2. J lost 2 bases, V lost 0 bases, and 0 bases had no gene match. This CDR3 region has 13 residues. Germline CDR1 reads GTSNPN; CDR2 reads SVGIG (reference sequence). DNA for the CDR3: TGTGCCTGGAGTGTGGGGGGGCAAGAGACCCAGTACTTC. This gives the protein CAWSVGGQETQYF. Variable domain in full (rest from reference TRBV30 and TRBJ2-5): SQTIHQWPATLVQPVGSPLSLECTVEGTSNPNLYWYRQAAGRGLQLLFYSVGIGQISSEVPQNLSASRPQDRQFILSSKKLLLSDSGFYLCAWSVGGQETQYFGPGTRLLVL.

This chain connects TRBV4-1 to TRBJ2-3; 7 bases align to TRBD1. V trimming: 2 bases; J trimming: 8 bases; junction bases outside the gene matches: 7. The V gene's germline CDR1 is MGHRA and CDR2 YSYEKL. The CDR3 is 14 residues long. Here the CDR3 reads CASSQPDRAGTQYF. CDR3 sequence (DNA): TGCGCCAGCAGCCAACCCGACAGGGCCGGTACGCAGTATTTT.

The chain uses TRBV19 and TRBJ2-3; weak D call: TRBD2 (7 bases). The CDR3 contains 19 residues. CDR1 and CDR2 from the germline V gene are LNHDA and SQIVND (reference sequence). Trimming cost V 3 bases and J 3 bases, with 25 bases left between them. The CDR3 region has the DNA TGTGCCAGTAGTATCGAATTGAGGTTTAGGGGGGGTAGGACAGATACGCAGTATTTT. This encodes CASSIELRFRGGRTDTQYF.

This chain connects TRBV7-8 to TRBJ2-2; no reliable D call. The germline V gene encodes CDR1 SGHVS and CDR2 FQNEAQ. Trimming removed 2 bases at V and 0 bases at J, with 7 bases between. The CDR3 loop spans 15 amino acids. The CDR3 loop is CASSLLASNTGELFF. In DNA, the CDR3 is TGTGCCAGCAGCTTACTGGCTTCGAACACCGGGGAGCTGTTTTTT.

J is TRBJ2-1 and V is TRBV7-3; D gene unclear. This CDR3 spans 13 amino acids. The V end lost 1 base, the J end lost 9 bases, and 10 bases lay between the germline ends. The V gene's germline CDR1 is SGHTA and CDR2 FQGTGA. CDR3 sequence: CASSLKVTGEQFF. The CDR3 nucleotides read TGTGCCAGCAGCTTAAAGGTAACGGGTGAGCAGTTCTTC.

Judged by abundance, this clone is medium-sized (0.01 to 0.1%). V and J are TRBV7-3 and TRBJ1-1; a possible D gene is TRBD1 (5 bases). Germline CDR1 and CDR2: SGHTA and FQGTGA. The CDR3 has 13 residues. Trimming pared 2 bases from V and 1 base from J, leaving 5 bases between. The CDR3 region has the DNA TGTGCCAGCAGCTTAGACAGGAACACTGAAGCTTTCTTT. Amino acid sequence: CASSLDRNTEAFF.

The gene calls are TRBV7-3 and TRBJ2-2; 8 bases fit TRBD1. The CDR3 is 15 residues long. The germline V gene encodes CDR1 SGHTA and CDR2 FQGTGA. With 6 bases clipped from V and 1 base from J, the junction kept 4 bases outside the gene matches. DNA of the CDR3: TGTGCCAGCAGGTCCGGGACAGGGAACACCGGGGAGCTGTTTTTT. This encodes CASRSGTGNTGELFF.

The chain is built from TRBV2 and TRBJ1-1; weak D call: TRBD1 (5 bases). Germline V CDR1 and CDR2: SNHLY, FYNNEI. V was trimmed by 7 bases and J by 5 bases, leaving 17 bases between them. The CDR3 has 14 residues. In DNA form, the CDR3 reads TGTGCCAGCACCAAGGGAGGGGCGGTGACTGAAGCTTTCTTT. Its translation: CASTKGGAVTEAFF.

The V call is TRBV11-2, the J call TRBJ2-3, with D perhaps matching TRBD1 or TRBD2 (5 bases each). Trimming cost V 5 bases and J 1 base, with 13 bases left between them. Germline CDR1 and CDR2: SGHAT and FQNNGV. The CDR3 is 15 amino acids. This CDR3 reads CASSSRGAGTDTQYF. CDR3 bases: TGTGCCAGCAGCAGTAGAGGGGCGGGCACAGATACGCAGTATTTT.

The chain has TRBV5-1 and TRBJ1-2; 7 bases agree with TRBD1. The germline V gene encodes CDR1 SGHRS and CDR2 YFSETQ. J gave up 4 bases and V 4 bases, and 13 bases lay outside the gene matches. The CDR3 length is 16 residues. CDR3 bases: TGCGCCAGCAGCCCAAGCCGGGACAGAAAAGCCTATGGCTACACCTTC. Protein sequence: CASSPSRDRKAYGYTF. The whole variable domain, remainder taken from reference TRBV5-1 and TRBJ1-2, is KAGVTQTPRYLIKTRGQQVTLSCSPISGHRSVSWYQQTPGQGLQFLFEYFSETQRNKGNFPGRFSGRQFSNSRSEMNVSTLELGDSALYLCASSPSRDRKAYGYTFGSGTRLTVV.

The chain recombines TRBV6-6 with TRBJ2-7, with 11 bases that match TRBD2. V lost 4 bases to trimming and J lost 5 bases; unmatched junction nucleotides: 7. Germline assignment: CDR1 MNHNY and CDR2 SVGAGI (reference sequence). The length of the CDR3 is 15 residues. The CDR3 DNA reads TGTGCCAGCAGTTTCGTAGCGGGAGGGCCTGACGAGCAGTACTTC. This codes for CASSFVAGGPDEQYF.

The V gene is TRBV15, the J gene TRBJ2-5; D is perhaps TRBD2 (6 bases). V was cut by 5 bases and J by 1 base, with 17 bases left in between. Germline V gives CDR1 LNHNV, CDR2 YYDKDF (reference sequence). The CDR3 runs 16 residues. The CDR3 protein is CATSPSAERVQETQYF. DNA for the CDR3: TGTGCCACCAGCCCCTCGGCGGAGCGGGTCCAAGAGACCCAGTACTTC.

This clone turned up a few times. The chain carries TRBV5-1 and TRBJ1-2, with D perhaps TRBD1 (5 bases). V was clipped by 3 bases and J by 0 bases, with 9 bases between them. The CDR3 is 14 amino acids. Germline-derived CDR1 and CDR2 are SGHRS and YFSETQ. CDR3 sequence (DNA): TGCGCCAGCAGCTCCGGGACTCCTAACTATGGCTACACCTTC. Its protein product is CASSSGTPNYGYTF. Full variable domain (remainder filled in from reference TRBV5-1 and TRBJ1-2): KAGVTQTPRYLIKTRGQQVTLSCSPISGHRSVSWYQQTPGQGLQFLFEYFSETQRNKGNFPGRFSGRQFSNSRSEMNVSTLELGDSALYLCASSSGTPNYGYTFGSGTRLTVV.

The chain uses TRBV25-1 and TRBJ2-3; D may correspond to TRBD1 or TRBD2 (5 bases each). Per germline, CDR1 MGHDK and CDR2 SYGVNS. The CDR3 loop spans 17 amino acids. Trimming removed 4 bases from V and 4 bases from J, with 21 bases in between. CDR3 coding DNA: TGTGCCAGCAGTGGAATTACTGGCGGGTTAGGGGCAGATACGCAGTATTTT. Its translation: CASSGITGGLGADTQYF.

The chain recombines TRBV27 with TRBJ1-1; tentative D call: TRBD1 (5 bases). The CDR3 extends over 13 amino acids. Trimming removed 5 bases from V and 5 bases from J, with 12 bases in between. Germline lookup yields CDR1 MNHEY and CDR2 SMNVEV (reference sequence). The CDR3 loop reads CASSRTGGTEAFF. The CDR3 nucleotides are TGTGCCAGCAGTCGGACGGGGGGGACTGAAGCTTTCTTT.

The table lists this clone with a count of one. The chain carries TRBV6-1 and TRBJ2-7; TRBD2 is a possible D gene (7 bases). CDR3 length: 13 amino acids. V gave up 5 bases and J gave up 5 bases, with 13 bases separating them. Germline V CDR1 and CDR2: MNHNS, SASEGT. CDR3 in amino acids: CASSPRGGHEQYF. Here the CDR3 DNA reads TGTGCCAGCAGTCCTAGGGGGGGCCACGAGCAGTACTTC.

V and J are TRBV6-4 and TRBJ2-6; D is undetermined. The CDR3 sequence is 14 residues long. Trimming stripped 4 bases from V and 0 bases from J, with 4 bases between. CDR1 and CDR2 (germline): MRHNA, SNTAGT. The CDR3 here is CASSGDSGANVLTF. As DNA, the CDR3 is TGTGCCAGCAGTGGTGACTCTGGGGCCAACGTCCTGACTTTC.

This clone has more than one count but fewer than ten. The rearrangement links TRBV6-1 to TRBJ2-7, with D unresolved. CDR1 and CDR2 from the germline V gene are MNHNS and SASEGT. This CDR3 has 14 amino acids. V was cut by 4 bases and J by 2 bases, with 12 bases left in between. CDR3 sequence (DNA): TGTGCCAGCAGTGCCGAAGGCCCGACCTACGAGCAGTACTTC. Protein sequence: CASSAEGPTYEQYF.

This sequence joins TRBV10-2 and TRBJ2-7; TRBD2 aligns across 14 bases. The germline CDR1 and CDR2 sequences are WSHSY and SAAADI. Trimming removed 8 bases from V and 6 bases from J; junction bases left unmatched: 6. The CDR3 spans 14 residues. This CDR3 is CASGGLAGVGEQYF. The DNA of the CDR3 is TGCGCCAGCGGGGGACTAGCGGGAGTAGGCGAGCAGTACTTC.

This clone was observed a few times. One end of the junction varies from germline; a read error may be responsible. The chain has TRBV19 and TRBJ2-3; 11 positions match TRBD2. The CDR3 sequence is 14 residues long. Germline CDR1 is LNHDA and CDR2 is SQIVND (reference sequence). The CDR3 sequence: CASSLSTTSGSFNF. The CDR3 DNA sequence: TGTGCCAGTAGTCTAAGCACAACTAGCGGGAGCTTTAATTTT.

The gene calls are TRBV5-4 and TRBJ2-1, with TRBD2 matching 13 bases. Germline CDR1 is SGHNT and CDR2 is YYREEE (reference sequence). This CDR3 spans 15 amino acids. V shed 4 bases, J shed 12 bases, and the junction held 10 bases outside the gene matches. The CDR3 coding sequence is TGTGCCAGCAGCCCAGGGACTAGCGGGATAAGGGGGCAGTTCTTC. Its protein is CASSPGTSGIRGQFF.

Turning to this clone: The same CDR3 arises from other DNA sequences in this sample as well. V usage is TRBV29-1 and J usage is TRBJ2-7, with 8 positions matching TRBD2. The germline V gene encodes CDR1 SQVTM and CDR2 ANQGSEA. The CDR3 is 12 residues long. The ends lost 4 bases at V and 4 bases at J; junction bases unmatched: 3. This chain's CDR3 is CSVVGGRYEQYF. As DNA, the CDR3 is TGCAGCGTTGTAGGCGGGAGGTACGAGCAGTACTTC.